This entry lists 15 T cell receptor beta chains sequenced from one sample in a study of OX40 agonist ivuxolimab in advanced cancers. Clones were read by immunoSEQ multiplex PCR, and TCRdb kept only the in-frame ones, dropping some. The sample holds 37,000 or so clones, about 90% seen once. The starting material was CD4+ or CD8+ T cells sorted from blood, obtained in a trial of the OX40 agonist ivuxolimab. The receptor source for this set is an adult with an advanced solid tumor such as melanoma, head and neck, liver or kidney cancer.

The V and J genes are TRBV7-9 and TRBJ1-4, with unresolved D. The CDR3 loop spans 19 amino acids. Trimming removed 5 bases from V and 0 bases from J, with 22 bases in between. Germline V gene data show CDR1 as SEHNR and CDR2 as FQNEAQ (reference sequence). CDR3 protein: CASSTTVSGPSATNEKLFF. For the CDR3, the DNA is TGTGCCAGCAGCACCACGGTGAGCGGACCCAGCGCAACTAATGAAAAACTGTTTTTT.

By frequency in the sample, this clone is medium-sized. The V and J genes are TRBV7-8 and TRBJ2-1; tentative D call: TRBD1 (7 bases). The CDR3 loop spans 14 amino acids. The V end was cut by 5 bases, the J end by 2 bases, with 10 bases between. The germline V gene encodes CDR1 SGHVS and CDR2 FQNEAQ. The DNA for the CDR3 is TGTGCCAGCAGCGCGGGACAGCCCTACAATGAGCAGTTCTTC. Translation gives CASSAGQPYNEQFF.

This clone was counted between two and nine times. This chain links TRBV19 with TRBJ1-1, with D uncertain. CDR3 size: 14 residues. Germline CDR1 reads LNHDA; CDR2 reads SQIVND (reference sequence). Trimming removed 3 bases at V and 1 base at J, with 9 bases between. DNA of the CDR3: TGTGCCAGTAGTATCGGGCGGGCGAACACTGAAGCTTTCTTT. Amino acid sequence: CASSIGRANTEAFF.

The table lists this clone with many counts. The chain is built from TRBV6-4 and TRBJ1-1; no firm D call. Germline V CDR1 and CDR2: MRHNA, SNTAGT. The CDR3 totals 13 residues. With 0 bases removed from V and 1 base from J, the gap between germline ends came to 3 bases. The CDR3 here is CASSDSQNTEAFF. CDR3 nucleotides: TGTGCCAGCAGTGACTCACAGAACACTGAAGCTTTCTTT.

This clone appeared a few times. The gene calls are TRBV7-9 and TRBJ2-2; 11 bases line up with TRBD2. V trimming: 6 bases; J trimming: 0 bases; junction bases outside the gene matches: 6. The germline V gene has CDR1 SEHNR and CDR2 FQNEAQ (reference sequence). The CDR3 contains 17 residues. DNA for the CDR3: TGTGCCAGCAGTCCGGGACTAGCGGTATCGAACACCGGGGAGCTGTTTTTT. Translating it yields CASSPGLAVSNTGELFF.

The chain employs TRBV5-4 and TRBJ2-7; TRBD1 matches 8 bases. Germline CDR1 is SGHNT and CDR2 is YYREEE (reference sequence). The CDR3 has 14 residues. Trimming at V came to 4 bases and at J to 7 bases, leaving 10 bases not matched to a gene. The CDR3 nucleotides read TGTGCCAGCAGCCCTGGACAGGGAATGGGTGAGCAGTACTTC. Its translation is CASSPGQGMGEQYF.

V usage is TRBV27 and J usage is TRBJ1-1; weak D call: TRBD1 (6 bases). The length of the CDR3 is 13 residues. Germline V CDR1 and CDR2: MNHEY, SMNVEV (reference sequence). The V end lost 6 bases, the J end lost 7 bases, and 15 bases lay between the germline ends. CDR3 region: CASRFGQQGEAFF. CDR3 nucleotides: TGTGCCAGCAGGTTTGGACAGCAGGGTGAAGCTTTCTTT.

This chain joins TRBV27 and TRBJ2-7; D perhaps matches TRBD1 (6 bases). V gave up 6 bases and J gave up 2 bases, with 17 bases separating them. CDR3 length: 15 residues. From germline, CDR1 is MNHEY and CDR2 SMNVEV (reference sequence). The CDR3 region has the DNA TGTGCCAGCAGCCAACCCGGGACACGAACCTACGAGCAGTACTTC. Protein sequence: CASSQPGTRTYEQYF.

This clone has a single count. The chain uses TRBV6-5 and TRBJ1-1, with a weak D call TRBD1 (5 bases). Germline CDR1 is MNHEY and CDR2 is SVGAGI. The V end was cut by 3 bases, the J end by 1 base, with 12 bases between. The CDR3 spans 15 residues. The CDR3 sequence is CASSYGDGENTEAFF. As DNA, the CDR3 is TGTGCCAGCAGTTATGGGGACGGTGAGAACACTGAAGCTTTCTTT.

This clone came up a few times. J is TRBJ2-4 and V is TRBV11-2; 8 bases are a match to TRBD1. After removal of 2 bases from V and 0 bases from J, the junction contained 6 bases not matched to a gene. Germline V CDR1 and CDR2: SGHAT, FQNNGV. This CDR3 is built from 17 residues. CDR3: CASSLNPGQVAKNIQYF. CDR3 sequence (DNA): TGTGCCAGCAGCTTAAATCCGGGACAGGTAGCCAAAAACATTCAGTACTTC.

The rearrangement uses TRBV6-1 and TRBJ2-7; D is unresolved. CDR3 length: 15 amino acids. V lost 3 bases and J 3 bases, leaving 15 bases between the germline ends. The germline gives CDR1 MNHNS, CDR2 SASEGT. The CDR3 region has the DNA TGTGCCAGCAGTGAGTGGTCAGGCCTTGGCTACGAGCAGTACTTC. This encodes CASSEWSGLGYEQYF.

As for this clone: The same CDR3 can be traced to other DNA sequences in this sample. The chain links TRBV5-6 to TRBJ2-2; D remains ambiguous. The CDR3 loop spans 12 amino acids. Germline assignment: CDR1 SGHDT and CDR2 YYEEEE. V lost 3 bases and J 6 bases, leaving 6 bases between the germline ends. The CDR3 DNA reads as TGTGCCAGCAGCTGGTCGTCCGGGGAGCTGTTTTTT. This sequence encodes CASSWSSGELFF.

In DNA, the CDR3 is TGTGCCAGCAGCTCTTATAACAATGAGCAGTTCTTC. Its translation: CASSSYNNEQFF. V and J are TRBV13 and TRBJ2-1; D gene uncertain. Trimming left V 4 bases short and J 5 bases short, with 6 bases between. This CDR3 is 12 amino acids long. Germline CDR1 reads PRHDT; CDR2 reads FYEKMQ (reference sequence).

The gene calls are TRBV4-2 and TRBJ2-3; unclear D gene. The CDR3 length is 15 residues. The germline V gene has CDR1 LGHNA and CDR2 YNFKEQ. V was shortened by 1 base and J by 0 bases, with 8 bases between the two germline ends. The CDR3 here is CASSQGQLSTDTQYF. The CDR3 bases are TGTGCCAGCAGCCAAGGGCAGCTAAGCACAGATACGCAGTATTTT.

V usage is TRBV5-6 and J usage is TRBJ2-7; no definite D call. V was cut by 0 bases and J by 4 bases, with 11 bases left in between. CDR3 size: 14 residues. CDR1 SGHDT and CDR2 YYEEEE come from the germline V gene. The CDR3 region is CASSLVGSSYEQYF. Here the CDR3 DNA reads TGTGCCAGCAGCTTGGTGGGCAGCAGTTACGAGCAGTACTTC.